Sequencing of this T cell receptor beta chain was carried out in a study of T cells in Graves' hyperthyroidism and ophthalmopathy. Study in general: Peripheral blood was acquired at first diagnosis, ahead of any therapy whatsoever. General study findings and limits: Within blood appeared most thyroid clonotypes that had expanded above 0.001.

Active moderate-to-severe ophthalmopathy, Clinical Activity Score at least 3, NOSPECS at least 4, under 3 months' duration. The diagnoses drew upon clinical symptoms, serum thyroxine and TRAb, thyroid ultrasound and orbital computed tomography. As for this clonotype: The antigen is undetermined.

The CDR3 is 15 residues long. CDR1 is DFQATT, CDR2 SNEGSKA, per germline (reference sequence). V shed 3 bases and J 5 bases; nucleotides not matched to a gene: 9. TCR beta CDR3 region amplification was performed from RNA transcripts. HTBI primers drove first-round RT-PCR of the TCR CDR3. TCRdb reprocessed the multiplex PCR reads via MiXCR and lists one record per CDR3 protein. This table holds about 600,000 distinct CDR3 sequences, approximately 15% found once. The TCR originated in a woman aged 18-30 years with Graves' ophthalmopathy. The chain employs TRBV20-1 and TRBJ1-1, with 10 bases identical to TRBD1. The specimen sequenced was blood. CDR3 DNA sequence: TGCAGTGCTAGGGGTATCCGGGACAGGGGAACTGAAGCTTTCTTT. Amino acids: CSARGIRDRGTEAFF.